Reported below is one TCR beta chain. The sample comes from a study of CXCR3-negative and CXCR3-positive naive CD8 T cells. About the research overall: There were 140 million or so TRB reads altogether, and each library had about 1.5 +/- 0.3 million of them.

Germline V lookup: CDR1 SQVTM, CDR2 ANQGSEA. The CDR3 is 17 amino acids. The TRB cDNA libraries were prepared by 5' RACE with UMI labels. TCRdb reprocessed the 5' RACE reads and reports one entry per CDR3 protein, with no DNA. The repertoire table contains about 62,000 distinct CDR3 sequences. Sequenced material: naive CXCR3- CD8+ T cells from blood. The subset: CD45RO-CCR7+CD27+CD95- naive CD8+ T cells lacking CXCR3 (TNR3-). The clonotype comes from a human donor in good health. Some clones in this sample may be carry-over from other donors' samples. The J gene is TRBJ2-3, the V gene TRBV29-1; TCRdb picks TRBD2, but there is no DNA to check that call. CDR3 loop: CSVEDPASGEQIDTQYF.